This T cell receptor (beta chain) was observed in a study of T cell repertoires in cytomegalovirus infection. For the study at large: Based on public TCR beta signatures, there were indications of CMV infection and of a matching HLA type.

This CDR3 is built from 15 residues. Germline CDR1 is MNHNY and CDR2 is SVGAGI (reference sequence). The ends lost 1 base at V and 5 bases at J; junction bases unmatched: 5. TCRdb fed the reads into MiXCR, producing one record per CDR3 protein. This table holds fewer than 250,000 distinct CDR3 sequences, 9% to 15% found once. This clonotype was seen more than once but under ten times. The sample consisted of PBMCs. The chain has TRBV6-6 and TRBJ2-7; TRBD2 matches at 10 bases. This receptor was obtained from a human donor in good health (CMV status not recorded). Some clones in this sample may be carry-over from other donors' samples. This CDR3 is CASSYWASGSNEQYF. The CDR3 DNA is TGTGCCAGCAGTTACTGGGCTAGCGGGAGCAACGAGCAGTACTTC.